This T cell receptor (beta chain) was documented in a study of HIV-infected children after antiretroviral therapy interruption. Study-wide background: Recorded EBV and CMV exposure existed for most children.

The CDR3 runs to 15 residues. Germline V gene sequence: CDR1 MGHRA, CDR2 YSYEKL. V shed 5 bases and J 5 bases; nucleotides not matched to a gene: 6. Treatment noted: PENTA 11 planned treatment interruption arm or continuous ART arm. To note about this clonotype: Antigen unknown.

Unique molecular identifiers were included in an RNA-based 3' RACE TCR library. TCRdb itself ran the 3' RACE reads through MiXCR, one entry per CDR3 protein. The repertoire holds 30,000 to 40,000 distinct CDR3 sequences, with 6.5% as singletons. Study conclusions and caveats: Minor non-naive CD45RA+ populations, like EMRA or stem memory, might contaminate naive sorts.

V is TRBV4-1 and J is TRBJ2-1; TRBD2 aligns across 10 bases. The receptor was isolated from a pool of human donors with HIV. Specimen: CD45RA+ CD4+ T cells from PBMCs, pooled from several time points, collected from a donor given antiretroviral therapy, either interrupted or continuous. Documented subset: naive CD4+ CD45RA+ CD45RO- T cells. The CDR3 region is CASSFRTSGNNEQFF. DNA of the CDR3: TGCGCCAGCAGCTTCCGGACTAGCGGAAACAATGAGCAGTTCTTC.